This T cell receptor beta chain was observed in a study of T cells in Graves' hyperthyroidism and ophthalmopathy (dated by TCRdb to between 2019 and 2020). For the study in its entirety: Peripheral blood was collected at initial diagnosis, before any treatment. In several Graves' hyperthyroidism patients, the study also compared T-cell repertoires from thyroid tissue with T-cell repertoires from blood. According to the paper, TCR Vbeta CDR3 sequencing was carried out on around 140 peripheral blood samples, which came from 40 to 45 ophthalmopathy, about 75 hyperthyroidism and approximately 17 progressor patients. The roughly 90 discovery patients were divided at random into training and test sets in a 7:3 ratio. TCR V-J signatures able to tell the groups apart were searched for in a discovery cohort of around 95 patients, of whom fewer than 45 had Graves' ophthalmopathy and under 65 had stable Graves' hyperthyroidism. After sampling, hyperthyroidism patients received methimazole starting at 30 mg daily, and ophthalmopathy patients received high-dose intravenous methylprednisolone. Whether ophthalmopathy could be predicted prospectively was tested in an independent validation cohort made up of some 20 hyperthyroidism patients plus 17 patients who later progressed to ophthalmopathy. On the study overall, not on this receptor specifically: Most expanded thyroid clonotypes (frequency above 0.001) were also found in blood, which suggests that blood repertoires may mirror thyroid immune responses. A 13 V-J signature model separated ophthalmopathy from stable hyperthyroidism, with 87.88% sensitivity and 81.08% specificity in cross-validation and 80%/75% in testing. During validation, the model predicted progression to ophthalmopathy a median of approximately 6.5 months ahead of onset, with 70.59% sensitivity and about 75% specificity. No statistical method was used to fix the sample size in advance, and group allocation was not hidden from the investigators.

Ten or more counts support this clonotype. What this receptor recognizes is not known. No base quality values were provided; no much bigger clone lies one nucleotide off. V ends up 5 bases short and J 3 bases short, with an unmatched junction base count of 4. CDR1 and CDR2 are read off the germline V gene as MDHEN and SYDVKM. The cysteine opens and the phenylalanine closes a CDR3 of 14 amino acids. Left in the record is the CDR3 DNA by itself, 42 bases read in frame from the first base. The TCR beta CDR3 regions were amplified from RNA transcripts. A first-round RT-PCR of the TCR CDR3 used the HTBI primer set with the Qiagen OneStep RT-PCR kit. A second multiplex PCR round built the libraries, followed by size selection and purification. Libraries were sequenced paired-end with 100 bp reads on an Illumina HiSeq2000. Processing in the source paper ran as follows. Raw data were processed with SOAPnuke, discarding reads with adapters, uncalled bases, mean Phred below 15, or no exact constant-primer or identifier match. COPE v1.2.5 was used to merge high-quality paired reads, and clonotypes were defined as unique nucleotide sequences. MiTCR v1.1 was used to align the clonotypes against IMGT TRBV, TRBD and TRBJ reference segments. Only V-J combinations with frequency above 0.0001, covering 99% to 99.2% of repertoires, were analysed. A TCS score was defined as the ratio of F50 (clonal expansion) to E x V (chaos), with BLOSUM62-based TCRdist applied between CDR3 peptides within each V-J. Welch's t-statistics and random forest reduced roughly 530 V-J features to roughly 13, which were used in a naive Bayes classifier (R e1071). TCRdb cleaned the public reads at Q25 with fastp, built clones with MiXCR and kept in-frame beta chains. Rows merge per CDR3 protein into single entries with the most common DNA and genes. TCRdb's processing, not the authors', yielded these V and J calls. Recorded for this sample are approximately 430,000 distinct CDR3 sequences; roughly 14% of them occurred a single time. About 13% of the sample rests with the top ten.

Ophthalmopathy patients had moderately to severely active disease, Clinical Activity Score of at least 3, NOSPECS grade of at least 4, and duration under 3 months. Patients with uncontrolled infections, other autoimmune diseases, pregnancy or lactation were excluded. Clinical symptoms, serum thyroxine and TRAb, thyroid ultrasound, and orbital computed tomography formed the basis for the diagnoses. PBMCs were separated from roughly 9.3 ml of fresh peripheral blood using Ficoll-Paque density gradient centrifugation. Total RNA was extracted with Trizol reagent, and quality was checked on an Agilent 2100 Bioanalyzer.

The sequencing input was blood. The sequence was obtained from a man aged 18 to 29 with Graves' ophthalmopathy. The V and J genes are TRBV28 and TRBJ1-1; TRBD1 agrees with 9 junctional bases. The nucleotides are TGTGCCAGCAGTCCCGGACAGGGGCACACTGAAGCTTTCTTT. It translates as CASSPGQGHTEAFF.